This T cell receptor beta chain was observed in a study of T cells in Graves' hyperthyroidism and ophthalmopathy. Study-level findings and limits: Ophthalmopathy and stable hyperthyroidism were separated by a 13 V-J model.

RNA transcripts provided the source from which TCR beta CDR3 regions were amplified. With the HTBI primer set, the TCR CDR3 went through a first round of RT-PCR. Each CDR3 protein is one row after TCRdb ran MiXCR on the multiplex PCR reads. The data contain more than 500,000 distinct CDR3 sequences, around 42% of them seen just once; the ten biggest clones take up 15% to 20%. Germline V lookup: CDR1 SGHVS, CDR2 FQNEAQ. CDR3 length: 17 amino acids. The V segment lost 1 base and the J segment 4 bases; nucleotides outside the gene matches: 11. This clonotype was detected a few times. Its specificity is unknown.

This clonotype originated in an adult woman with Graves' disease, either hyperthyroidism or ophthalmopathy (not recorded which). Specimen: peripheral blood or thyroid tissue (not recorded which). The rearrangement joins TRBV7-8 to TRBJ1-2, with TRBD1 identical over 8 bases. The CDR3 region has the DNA TGTGCCAGCAGCTTAGGTTCAGACGGGACAGGACTCTATGGCTACACCTTC. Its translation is CASSLGSDGTGLYGYTF.